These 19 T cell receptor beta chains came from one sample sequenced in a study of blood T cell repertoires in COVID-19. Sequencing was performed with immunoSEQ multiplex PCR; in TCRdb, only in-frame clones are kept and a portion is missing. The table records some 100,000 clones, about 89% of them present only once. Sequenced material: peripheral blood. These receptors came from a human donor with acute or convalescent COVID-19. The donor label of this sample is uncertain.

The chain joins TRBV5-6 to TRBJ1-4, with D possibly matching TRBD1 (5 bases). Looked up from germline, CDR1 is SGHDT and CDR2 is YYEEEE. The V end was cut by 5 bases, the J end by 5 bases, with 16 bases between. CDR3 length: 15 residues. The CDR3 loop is CASSYRGFGNEKLFF. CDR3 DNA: TGTGCCAGCAGTTATAGGGGTTTTGGGAATGAAAAACTGTTTTTT.

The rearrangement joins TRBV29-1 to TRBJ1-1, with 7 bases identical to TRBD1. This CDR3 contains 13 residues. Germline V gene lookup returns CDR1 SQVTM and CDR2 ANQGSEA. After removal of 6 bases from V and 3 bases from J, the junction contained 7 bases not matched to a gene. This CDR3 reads CSVEQGTYTEAFF. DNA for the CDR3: TGCAGCGTAGAACAGGGGACGTACACTGAAGCTTTCTTT.

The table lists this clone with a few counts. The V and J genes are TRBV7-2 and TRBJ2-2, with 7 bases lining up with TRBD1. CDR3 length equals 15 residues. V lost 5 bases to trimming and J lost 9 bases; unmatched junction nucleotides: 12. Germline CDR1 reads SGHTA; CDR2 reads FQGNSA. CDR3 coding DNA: TGTGCCAGCAGCACGGACAGGTTTCATCCTAGGGAGCTGTTTTTT. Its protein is CASSTDRFHPRELFF.

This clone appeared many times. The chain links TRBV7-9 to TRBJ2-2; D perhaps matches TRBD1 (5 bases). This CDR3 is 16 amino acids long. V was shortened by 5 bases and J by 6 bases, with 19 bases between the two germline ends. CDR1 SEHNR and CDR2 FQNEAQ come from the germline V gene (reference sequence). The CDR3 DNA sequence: TGTGCCAGCAGCCCCCCCCCTTTTGCAGGGCCCGGGGAGCTGTTTTTT. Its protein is CASSPPPFAGPGELFF.

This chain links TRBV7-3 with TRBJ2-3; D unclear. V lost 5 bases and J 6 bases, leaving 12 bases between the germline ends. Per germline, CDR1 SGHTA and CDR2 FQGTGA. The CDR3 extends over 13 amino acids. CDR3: CASSPTTDDTQYF. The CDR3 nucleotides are TGTGCCAGCAGCCCGACGACTGATGATACGCAGTATTTT.

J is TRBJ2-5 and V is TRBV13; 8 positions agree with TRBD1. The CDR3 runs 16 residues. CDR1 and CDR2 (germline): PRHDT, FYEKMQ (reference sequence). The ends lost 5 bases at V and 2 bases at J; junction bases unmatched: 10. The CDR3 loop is CASSPPERQGQETQYF. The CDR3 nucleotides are TGTGCCAGCAGCCCCCCGGAACGACAGGGGCAAGAGACCCAGTACTTC. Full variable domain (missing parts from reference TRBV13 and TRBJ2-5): AAGVIQSPRHLIKEKRETATLKCYPIPRHDTVYWYQQGPGQDPQFLISFYEKMQSDKGSIPDRFSAQQFSDYHSELNMSSLELGDSALYFCASSPPERQGQETQYFGPGTRLLVL.

The CDR3 reads CASSGASGGSEQYF. The CDR3, as DNA: TGCGCCAGCAGTGGGGCTAGCGGGGGCAGCGAGCAGTACTTC. The gene calls are TRBV10-2 and TRBJ2-7; 10 bases are shared with TRBD2. Per the germline V gene, CDR1 is WSHSY and CDR2 is SAAADI. V was pared by 4 bases and J by 6 bases, with 6 bases of the junction left unmatched. The CDR3 is 14 amino acids.

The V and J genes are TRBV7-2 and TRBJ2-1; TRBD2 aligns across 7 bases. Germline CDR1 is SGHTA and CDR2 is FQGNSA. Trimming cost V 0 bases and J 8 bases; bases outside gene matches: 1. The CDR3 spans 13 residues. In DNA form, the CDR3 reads TGTGCCAGCAGCTTAGCCGGGGGGTATGAGCAGTTCTTC. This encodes CASSLAGGYEQFF.

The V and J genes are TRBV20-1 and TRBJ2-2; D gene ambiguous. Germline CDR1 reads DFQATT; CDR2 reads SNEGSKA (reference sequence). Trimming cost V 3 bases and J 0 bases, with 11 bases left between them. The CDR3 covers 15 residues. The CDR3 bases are TGCAGTGCTAGTGTGAGGCCTACGAACACCGGGGAGCTGTTTTTT. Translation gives CSASVRPTNTGELFF.

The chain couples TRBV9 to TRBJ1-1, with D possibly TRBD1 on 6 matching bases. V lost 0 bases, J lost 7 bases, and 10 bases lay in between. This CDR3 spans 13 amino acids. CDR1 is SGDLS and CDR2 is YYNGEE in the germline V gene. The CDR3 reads CASSVEAGDEAFF. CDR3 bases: TGTGCCAGCAGCGTAGAGGCAGGGGATGAAGCTTTCTTT.

In nucleotides, the CDR3 is TGCGCCAGCGGGGAGGGGGTATACACTGAAGCTTTCTTT. Amino acid sequence: CASGEGVYTEAFF. This sequence joins TRBV5-1 and TRBJ1-1; TRBD1 is a possible D gene (6 bases). CDR1 is SGHRS, CDR2 YFSETQ, per germline. The CDR3 extends over 13 amino acids. The germline V and J ends were trimmed by 7 bases and 3 bases, with 13 bases remaining between them. Supplemented by reference TRBV5-1 and TRBJ1-1, the full variable domain reads KAGVTQTPRYLIKTRGQQVTLSCSPISGHRSVSWYQQTPGQGLQFLFEYFSETQRNKGNFPGRFSGRQFSNSRSEMNVSTLELGDSALYLCASGEGVYTEAFFGQGTRLTVV.

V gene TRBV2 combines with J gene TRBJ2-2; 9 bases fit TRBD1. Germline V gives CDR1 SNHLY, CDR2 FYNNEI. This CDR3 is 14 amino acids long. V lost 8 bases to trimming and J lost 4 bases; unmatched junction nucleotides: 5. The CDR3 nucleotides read TGTGCCAGCGGGGGGACAGGGTTCACCGGGGAGCTGTTTTTT. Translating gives CASGGTGFTGELFF.

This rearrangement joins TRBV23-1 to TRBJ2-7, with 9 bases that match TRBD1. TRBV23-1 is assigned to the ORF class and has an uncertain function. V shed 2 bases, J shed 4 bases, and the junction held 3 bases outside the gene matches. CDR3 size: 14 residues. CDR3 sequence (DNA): TGCGCCAGCAGTCAAGGGACAGGGACATACGAGCAGTACTTC. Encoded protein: CASSQGTGTYEQYF.

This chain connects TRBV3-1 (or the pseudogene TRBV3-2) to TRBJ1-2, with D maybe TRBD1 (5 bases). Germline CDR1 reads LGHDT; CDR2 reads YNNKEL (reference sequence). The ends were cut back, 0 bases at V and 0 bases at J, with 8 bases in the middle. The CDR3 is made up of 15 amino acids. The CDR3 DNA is TGTGCCAGCAGCCAAGACCCCAGGGCTAACTATGGCTACACCTTC. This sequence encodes CASSQDPRANYGYTF.

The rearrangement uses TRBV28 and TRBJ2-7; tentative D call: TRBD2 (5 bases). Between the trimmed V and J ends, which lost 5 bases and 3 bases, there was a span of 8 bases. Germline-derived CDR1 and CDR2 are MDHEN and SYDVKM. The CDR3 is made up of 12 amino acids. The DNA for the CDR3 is TGTGCCAGCAGTATCAGCGGCTACGAGCAGTACTTC. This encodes CASSISGYEQYF. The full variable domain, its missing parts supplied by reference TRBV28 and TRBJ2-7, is DVKVTQSSRYLVKRTGEKVFLECVQDMDHENMFWYRQDPGLGLRLIYFSYDVKMKEKGDIPEGYSVSREKKERFSLILESASTNQTSMYLCASSISGYEQYFGPGTRLTVT.

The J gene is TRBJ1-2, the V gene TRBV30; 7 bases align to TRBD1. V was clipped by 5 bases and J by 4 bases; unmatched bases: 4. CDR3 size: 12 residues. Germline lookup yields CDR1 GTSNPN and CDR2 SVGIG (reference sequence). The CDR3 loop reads CAWGQGGYGYTF. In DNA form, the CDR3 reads TGTGCCTGGGGGCAGGGGGGCTATGGCTACACCTTC.

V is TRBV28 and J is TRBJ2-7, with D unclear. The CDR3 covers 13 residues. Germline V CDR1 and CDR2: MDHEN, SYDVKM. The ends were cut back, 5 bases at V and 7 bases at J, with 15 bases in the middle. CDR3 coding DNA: TGTGCCAGCAGTCGCTCACGGTCCAGGGAGCAGTACTTC. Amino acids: CASSRSRSREQYF.

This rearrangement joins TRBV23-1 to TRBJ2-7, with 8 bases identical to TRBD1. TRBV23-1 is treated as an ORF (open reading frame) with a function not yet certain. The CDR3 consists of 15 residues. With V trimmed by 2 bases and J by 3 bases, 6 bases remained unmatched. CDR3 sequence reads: CASSQIRQGNYEQYF. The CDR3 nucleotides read TGCGCCAGCAGTCAAATACGACAGGGGAACTACGAGCAGTACTTC.

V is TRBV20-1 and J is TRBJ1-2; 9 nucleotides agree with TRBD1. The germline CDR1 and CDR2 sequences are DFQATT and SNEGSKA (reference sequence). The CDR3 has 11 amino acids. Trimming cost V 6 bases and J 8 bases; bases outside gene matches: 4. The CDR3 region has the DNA TGCAGTGCATCGGGACAGGGAGGCTACACCTTC. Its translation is CSASGQGGYTF.